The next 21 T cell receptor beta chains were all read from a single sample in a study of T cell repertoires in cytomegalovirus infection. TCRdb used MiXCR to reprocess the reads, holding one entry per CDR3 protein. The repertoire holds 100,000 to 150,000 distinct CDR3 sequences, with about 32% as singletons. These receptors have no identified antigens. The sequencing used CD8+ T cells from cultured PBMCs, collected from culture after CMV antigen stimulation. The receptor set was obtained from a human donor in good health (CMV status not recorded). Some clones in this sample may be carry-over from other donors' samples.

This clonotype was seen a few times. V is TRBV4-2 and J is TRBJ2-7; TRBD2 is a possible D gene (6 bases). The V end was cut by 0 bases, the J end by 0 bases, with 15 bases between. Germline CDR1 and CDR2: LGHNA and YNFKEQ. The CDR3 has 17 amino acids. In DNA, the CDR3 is TGTGCCAGCAGCCAAGAGTACGATCGTAGCGGCTCCTACGAGCAGTACTTC. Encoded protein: CASSQEYDRSGSYEQYF.

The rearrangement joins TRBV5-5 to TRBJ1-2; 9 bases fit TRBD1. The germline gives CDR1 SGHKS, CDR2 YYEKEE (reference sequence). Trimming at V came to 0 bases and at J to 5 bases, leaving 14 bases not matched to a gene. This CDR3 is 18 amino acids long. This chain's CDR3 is CASSLGGPWTGAVYGYTF. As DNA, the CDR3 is TGTGCCAGCAGCTTGGGAGGGCCATGGACAGGGGCTGTGTATGGCTACACCTTC.

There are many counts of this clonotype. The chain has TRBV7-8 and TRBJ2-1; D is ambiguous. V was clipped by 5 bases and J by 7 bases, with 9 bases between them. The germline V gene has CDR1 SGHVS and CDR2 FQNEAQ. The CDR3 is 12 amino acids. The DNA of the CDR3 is TGTGCCAGCAGCCTGGAAGGGAATGAGCAGTTCTTC. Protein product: CASSLEGNEQFF.

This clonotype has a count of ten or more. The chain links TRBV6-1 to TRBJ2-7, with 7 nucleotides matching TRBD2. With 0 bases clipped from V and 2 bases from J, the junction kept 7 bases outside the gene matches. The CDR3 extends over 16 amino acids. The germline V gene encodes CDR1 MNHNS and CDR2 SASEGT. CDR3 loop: CASSEALTGGTYEQYF. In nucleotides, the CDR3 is TGTGCCAGCAGTGAAGCGTTGACGGGGGGAACCTACGAGCAGTACTTC.

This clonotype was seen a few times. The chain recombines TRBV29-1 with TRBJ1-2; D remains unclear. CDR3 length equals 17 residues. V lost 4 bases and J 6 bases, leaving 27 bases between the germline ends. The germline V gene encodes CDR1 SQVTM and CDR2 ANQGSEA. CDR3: CSVVGRSSGLEEDGYTF. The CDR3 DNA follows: TGCAGCGTTGTCGGGCGATCATCCGGCCTGGAAGAGGATGGCTACACCTTC. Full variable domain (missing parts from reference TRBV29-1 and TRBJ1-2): SAVISQKPSRDICQRGTSLTIQCQVDSQVTMMFWYRQQPGQSLTLIATANQGSEATYESGFVIDKFPISRPNLTFSTLTVSNMSPEDSSIYLCSVVGRSSGLEEDGYTFGSGTRLTVV.

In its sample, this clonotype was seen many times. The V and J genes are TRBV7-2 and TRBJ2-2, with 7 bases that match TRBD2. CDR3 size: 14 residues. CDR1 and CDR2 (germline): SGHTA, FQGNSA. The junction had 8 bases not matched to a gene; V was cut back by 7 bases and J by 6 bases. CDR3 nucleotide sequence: TGTGCCAGCAACACGGGGGGTGGAGCCGGGGAGCTGTTTTTT. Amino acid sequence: CASNTGGGAGELFF.

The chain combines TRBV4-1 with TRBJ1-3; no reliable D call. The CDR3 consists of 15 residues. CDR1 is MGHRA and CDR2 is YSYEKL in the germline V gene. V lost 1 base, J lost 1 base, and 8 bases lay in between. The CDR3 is CASSQGVNSGNTIYF. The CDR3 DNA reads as TGCGCCAGCAGCCAAGGCGTGAATTCTGGAAACACCATATATTTT.

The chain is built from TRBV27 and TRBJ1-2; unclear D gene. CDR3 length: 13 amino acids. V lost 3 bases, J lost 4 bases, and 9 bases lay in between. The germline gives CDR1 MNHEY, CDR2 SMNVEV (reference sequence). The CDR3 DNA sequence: TGTGCCAGCAGTTTCGGAGATACCTATGGCTACACCTTC. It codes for CASSFGDTYGYTF.

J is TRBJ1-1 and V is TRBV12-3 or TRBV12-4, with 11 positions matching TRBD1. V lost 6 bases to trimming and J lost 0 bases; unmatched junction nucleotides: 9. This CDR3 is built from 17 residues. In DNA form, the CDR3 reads TGTGCCAGCAGACCGACCGGGACAGGGGGTTTGAACACTGAAGCTTTCTTT. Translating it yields CASRPTGTGGLNTEAFF.

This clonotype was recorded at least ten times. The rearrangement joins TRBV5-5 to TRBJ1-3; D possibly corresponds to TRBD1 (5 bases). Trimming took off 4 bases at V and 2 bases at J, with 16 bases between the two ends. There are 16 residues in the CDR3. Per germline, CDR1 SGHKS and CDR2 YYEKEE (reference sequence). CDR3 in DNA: TGTGCCAGCAGCCCTACCCGGGCAGGGACTGGAAACACCATATATTTT. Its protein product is CASSPTRAGTGNTIYF.

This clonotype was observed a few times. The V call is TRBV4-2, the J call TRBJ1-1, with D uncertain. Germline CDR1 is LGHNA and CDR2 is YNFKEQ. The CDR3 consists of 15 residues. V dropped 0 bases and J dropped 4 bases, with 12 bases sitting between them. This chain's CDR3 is CASSQERAASTEAFF. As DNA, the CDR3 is TGTGCCAGCAGCCAAGAAAGGGCCGCAAGCACTGAAGCTTTCTTT.

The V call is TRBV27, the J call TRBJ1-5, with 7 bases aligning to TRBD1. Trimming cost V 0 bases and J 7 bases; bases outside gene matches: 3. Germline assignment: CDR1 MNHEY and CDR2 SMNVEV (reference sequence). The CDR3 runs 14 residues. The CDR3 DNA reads TGTGCCAGCAGTTTATCAACAGGGGACCAGCCCCAGCATTTT. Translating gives CASSLSTGDQPQHF.

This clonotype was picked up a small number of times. The CDR3, as DNA: TGTGCCAGCAGCGTAAAAGACGGATACTCCTACGAGCAGTACTTC. Translating gives CASSVKDGYSYEQYF. The rearrangement links TRBV9 to TRBJ2-7; D call uncertain. The CDR3 sequence is 15 residues long. The germline gives CDR1 SGDLS, CDR2 YYNGEE. Trimming pared 1 base from V and 0 bases from J, leaving 11 bases between.

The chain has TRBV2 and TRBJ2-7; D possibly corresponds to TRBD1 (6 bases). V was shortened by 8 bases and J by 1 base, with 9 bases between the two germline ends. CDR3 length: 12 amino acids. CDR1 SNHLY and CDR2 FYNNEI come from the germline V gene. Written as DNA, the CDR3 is TGTGCCAGCGAAGGACAGTCCTACGAGCAGTACTTC. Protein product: CASEGQSYEQYF.

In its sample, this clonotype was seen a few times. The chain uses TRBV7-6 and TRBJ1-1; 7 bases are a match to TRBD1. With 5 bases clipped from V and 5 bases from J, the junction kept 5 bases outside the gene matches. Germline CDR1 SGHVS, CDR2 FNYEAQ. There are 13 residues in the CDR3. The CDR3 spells CASSHRQGTEAFF. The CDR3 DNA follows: TGTGCCAGCAGCCATCGACAGGGAACTGAAGCTTTCTTT.

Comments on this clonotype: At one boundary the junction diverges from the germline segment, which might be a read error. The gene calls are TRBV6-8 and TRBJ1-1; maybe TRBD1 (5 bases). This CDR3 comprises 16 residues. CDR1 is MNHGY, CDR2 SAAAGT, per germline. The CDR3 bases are TGTGCCAGCAGTTACTCGCCGGGACGCTTGAAAACTGAAGCTTTCTTT. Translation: CASSYSPGRLKTEAFF.

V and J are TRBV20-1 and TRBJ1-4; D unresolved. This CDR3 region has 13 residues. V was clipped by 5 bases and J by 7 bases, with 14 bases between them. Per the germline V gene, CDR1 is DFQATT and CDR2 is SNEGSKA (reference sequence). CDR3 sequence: CSARSPESEKLFF. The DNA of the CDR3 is TGCAGTGCTCGGTCTCCGGAGAGTGAAAAACTGTTTTTT.

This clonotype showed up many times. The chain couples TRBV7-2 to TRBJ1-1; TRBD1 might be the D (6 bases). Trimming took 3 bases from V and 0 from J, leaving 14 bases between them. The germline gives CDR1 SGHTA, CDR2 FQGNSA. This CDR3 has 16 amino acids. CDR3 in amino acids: CASSLDRGVLNTEAFF. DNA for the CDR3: TGTGCCAGCAGCTTGGACAGAGGCGTTTTGAACACTGAAGCTTTCTTT.

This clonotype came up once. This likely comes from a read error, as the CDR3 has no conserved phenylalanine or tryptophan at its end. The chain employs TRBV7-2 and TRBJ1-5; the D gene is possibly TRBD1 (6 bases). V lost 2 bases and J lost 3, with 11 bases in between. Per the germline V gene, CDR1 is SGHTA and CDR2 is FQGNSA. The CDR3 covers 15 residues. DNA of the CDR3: TGTGCCAGCAGCTTATCAGGGGTTGCCAATCAGCCCCAGCATATT. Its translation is CASSLSGVANQPQHI.

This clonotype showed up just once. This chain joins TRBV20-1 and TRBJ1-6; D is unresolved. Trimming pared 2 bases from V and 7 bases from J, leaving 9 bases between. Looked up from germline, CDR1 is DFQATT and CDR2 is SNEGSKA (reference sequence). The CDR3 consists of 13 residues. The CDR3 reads CSARTPWNSPLHF. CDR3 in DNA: TGCAGTGCTAGAACGCCTTGGAATTCACCCCTCCACTTT.

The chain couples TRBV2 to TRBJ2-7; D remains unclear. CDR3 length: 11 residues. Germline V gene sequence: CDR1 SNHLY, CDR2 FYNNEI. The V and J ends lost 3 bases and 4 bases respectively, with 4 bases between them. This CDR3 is CASSEPYEQYF. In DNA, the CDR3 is TGTGCCAGCAGTGAGCCGTACGAGCAGTACTTC.